These 18 T cell receptor beta chains originate from one sample sequenced in a study of T-cell memory formation after mild COVID-19. TCRdb analysed the 5' RACE reads with MiXCR anew, one entry per CDR3 protein. The sample has 45,000 to 65,000 distinct CDR3 sequences; roughly 9.5% are singletons. The specimen sequenced was PBMCs or a T cell subset sorted from them (not recorded which). These receptors came from a man aged 18 to 35 who had mild COVID-19 (a few samples of this study predate the infection). Cell type and time point are not known.

V and J are TRBV9 and TRBJ1-2; 8 positions agree with TRBD1. V was pared by 0 bases and J by 4 bases, with 2 bases of the junction left unmatched. Per the germline V gene, CDR1 is SGDLS and CDR2 is YYNGEE. The CDR3 sequence is 14 residues long. The DNA of the CDR3 is TGTGCCAGCAGCGTAGGGACAGGGACCTATGGCTACACCTTC. The encoded protein is CASSVGTGTYGYTF.

This clonotype has a handful of counts. The chain combines TRBV2 with TRBJ2-3; TRBD2 is a possible D gene (6 bases). The ends were cut back, 2 bases at V and 10 bases at J, with 16 bases in the middle. Germline CDR1 SNHLY, CDR2 FYNNEI. This CDR3 spans 14 amino acids. Here the CDR3 DNA reads TGTGCCAGCAGTGAAATTCGTGGGGACTCAGCGCAGTATTTT. It specifies CASSEIRGDSAQYF.

The gene calls are TRBV5-1 and TRBJ1-5, with a weak D call TRBD1 (5 bases). Germline V CDR1 and CDR2: SGHRS, YFSETQ. The CDR3 is 14 amino acids. The V end was cut by 0 bases, the J end by 3 bases, with 7 bases between. The CDR3 DNA sequence: TGCGCCAGCAGCTTGGGGGACCTCAATCAGCCCCAGCATTTT. Translated, it gives CASSLGDLNQPQHF.

The chain joins TRBV3-1 to TRBJ1-5, with D unclear. The ends were cut back, 1 base at V and 4 bases at J, with 8 bases in the middle. CDR1 is LGHDT and CDR2 is YNNKEL in the germline V gene (reference sequence). The CDR3 has 14 amino acids. The CDR3 DNA follows: TGTGCCAGCAGCCAAGGACCGATAAATCAGCCCCAGCATTTT. Its protein is CASSQGPINQPQHF.

The V gene is TRBV12-5, the J gene TRBJ2-7, with D possibly TRBD1 on 5 matching bases. V was pared by 7 bases and J by 6 bases, with 19 bases between. This CDR3 is built from 14 residues. Looked up from germline, CDR1 is LGHNT and CDR2 is FRNRAP. DNA of the CDR3: TGTGCTAGTGCCCAGGGCAGGTTTCGCTCCGAGCAGTACTTC. Protein: CASAQGRFRSEQYF.

This clonotype occurred a few times. The rearrangement links TRBV10-3 to TRBJ2-3; no reliable D call. This CDR3 region has 12 residues. V lost 2 bases and J 4 bases, leaving 4 bases between the germline ends. Germline V gene sequence: CDR1 ENHRY, CDR2 SYGVKD. For the CDR3, the DNA is TGTGCCATCAGTGAGCGTCCAGATACGCAGTATTTT. It codes for CAISERPDTQYF.

This clonotype has at least ten counts. The V and J genes are TRBV20-1 and TRBJ2-7; the match to TRBD2 covers 7 bases. CDR3 length: 13 amino acids. The junction had 4 bases not matched to a gene; V was cut back by 3 bases and J by 2 bases. The germline CDR1 and CDR2 sequences are DFQATT and SNEGSKA (reference sequence). DNA of the CDR3: TGCAGTGCTAGGCCTAGCGGCCCCTACGAGCAGTACTTC. Protein: CSARPSGPYEQYF.

There are many counts of this clonotype. The genes are TRBV18 and TRBJ2-7; 9 bases map to TRBD1. The CDR3 has 15 residues. V shed 6 bases, J shed 5 bases, and the junction held 11 bases outside the gene matches. Germline V gene data show CDR1 as KGHSH and CDR2 as LQKENI. The CDR3 DNA follows: TGTGCCAGCTCCACCACGCCGGGACAGGGCCACGAGCAGTACTTC. Protein: CASSTTPGQGHEQYF.

This clonotype was seen a few times. V is TRBV7-2 and J is TRBJ1-6; D is uncertain. Germline V gene lookup returns CDR1 SGHTA and CDR2 FQGNSA. The CDR3 spans 14 residues. V was shortened by 3 bases and J by 9 bases, with 12 bases between the two germline ends. The CDR3 sequence: CASSFQGFFSPLHF. The CDR3 DNA follows: TGTGCCAGCAGCTTTCAAGGGTTCTTTTCACCCCTCCACTTT.

This clonotype was picked up a small number of times. V usage is TRBV3-1 and J usage is TRBJ1-5; no firm D call. This CDR3 is 12 amino acids long. Per germline, CDR1 LGHDT and CDR2 YNNKEL (reference sequence). Deletions cut 4 bases from V and 7 bases from J, with 8 bases between. The chain's CDR3 is CASSRSGQPQHF. CDR3 nucleotide sequence: TGTGCCAGCAGCCGATCTGGACAGCCCCAGCATTTT. Full variable domain (rest looked up from reference TRBV3-1 and TRBJ1-5): DTAVSQTPKYLVTQMGNDKSIKCEQNLGHDTMYWYKQDSKKFLKIMFSYNNKELIINETVPNRFSPKSPDKAHLNLHINSLELGDSAVYFCASSRSGQPQHFGDGTRLSIL.

There are many counts of this clonotype. The chain couples TRBV6-5 to TRBJ2-2; D gene ambiguous. Trimming cost V 0 bases and J 6 bases, with 8 bases left between them. The CDR3 is 14 residues long. Germline-derived CDR1 and CDR2 are MNHEY and SVGAGI. The CDR3: CASSYSPKAGELFF. CDR3 in DNA: TGTGCCAGCAGTTACTCCCCGAAGGCCGGGGAGCTGTTTTTT.

The chain combines TRBV7-3 with TRBJ1-1, with D tentatively TRBD1 (6 bases). Deletions cut 2 bases from V and 5 bases from J, with 9 bases between. This CDR3 comprises 13 residues. Germline CDR1 SGHTA, CDR2 FQGTGA. CDR3 loop: CASSLERGTEAFF. The CDR3 nucleotides read TGTGCCAGCAGCTTAGAGAGGGGGACTGAAGCTTTCTTT.

This clonotype was detected many times. V is TRBV5-1 and J is TRBJ2-3; D might be TRBD1 (5 bases). Germline V gives CDR1 SGHRS, CDR2 YFSETQ. This CDR3 is 14 amino acids long. V gave up 4 bases and J gave up 0 bases, with 9 bases separating them. CDR3 nucleotides: TGCGCCAGCAGCCTGACAGTCAGCACAGATACGCAGTATTTT. It codes for CASSLTVSTDTQYF.

In this sample, this clonotype turned up a few times. The V call is TRBV20-1, the J call TRBJ1-5; D gene unclear. CDR1 and CDR2 from the germline V gene are DFQATT and SNEGSKA (reference sequence). This CDR3 has 13 residues. The CDR3 DNA is TGCAGCGGCGTGCTGGGATTAAATCAGCCCCAGCATTTT. It is translated as CSGVLGLNQPQHF.

This clonotype was counted a few times. V and J are TRBV5-1 and TRBJ1-1, with D perhaps matching TRBD1 (5 bases). V was pared by 0 bases and J by 4 bases, with 7 bases between. This CDR3 is built from 13 residues. Germline values: CDR1 SGHRS, CDR2 YFSETQ. The CDR3 DNA sequence: TGCGCCAGCAGCTTGGATGGGGGCACTGAAGCTTTCTTT. As protein: CASSLDGGTEAFF.

This clonotype was detected only a few times. The V gene is TRBV7-9, the J gene TRBJ2-5; TRBD2 matches at 12 bases. This CDR3 has 16 amino acids. J gave up 6 bases and V 5 bases, and 10 bases lay outside the gene matches. In germline, CDR1 is SEHNR, CDR2 FQNEAQ (reference sequence). The CDR3 coding sequence is TGTGCCAGCAGCCAGCTAGCGGGGGGGAATCGGAAGACCCAGTACTTC. Encoded protein: CASSQLAGGNRKTQYF. The variable domain in full, with the rest retrieved from reference TRBV7-9 and TRBJ2-5, is DTGVSQNPRHKITKRGQNVTFRCDPISEHNRLYWYRQTLGQGPEFLTYFQNEAQLEKSRLLSDRFSAERPKGSFSTLEIQRTEQGDSAMYLCASSQLAGGNRKTQYFGPGTRLLVL.

This clonotype showed up just a few times. This chain uses TRBV7-6 with TRBJ2-3; D may be TRBD1 or TRBD2 (5 bases each). The CDR3 consists of 14 residues. Looked up from germline, CDR1 is SGHVS and CDR2 is FNYEAQ. Deletions cut 2 bases from V and 4 bases from J, with 10 bases between. CDR3 bases: TGTGCCAGCAGCTTAAGAGGGGCTCCAGATACGCAGTATTTT. As protein: CASSLRGAPDTQYF. Full variable domain (outside the CDR3, taken from reference TRBV7-6 and TRBJ2-3): GAGVSQSPRYKVTKRGQDVALRCDPISGHVSLYWYRQALGQGPEFLTYFNYEAQQDKSGLPNDRFSAERPEGSISTLTIQRTEQRDSAMYRCASSLRGAPDTQYFGPGTRLTVL.

Within the sample, this clonotype is medium-sized. The genes are TRBV15 and TRBJ2-1, with 12 bases fitting TRBD2. V gave up 5 bases and J gave up 10 bases; unmatched junction bases: 15. The CDR3 is 17 residues long. CDR1 and CDR2 (germline): LNHNV, YYDKDF (reference sequence). CDR3 residues: CATSGGLAGRSNSEQFF. The CDR3 region has the DNA TGTGCCACCAGCGGCGGACTAGCGGGGAGATCCAATAGCGAGCAGTTCTTC.